These T cell receptor beta chains were read from a single sample in a study of tumor and adjacent non-tumor tissue in lung cancer. In TCRdb, the multiplex PCR reads were re-called with MiXCR into one record per CDR3 protein. Of 91,000 or so distinct CDR3 sequences detected, about 67% appear once; the ten largest clones hold roughly 18%. Sequenced: lung tumor tissue. The receptor source for this set is a man aged 55 to 69 with non-small cell lung cancer. Each CDR3 is given with its conserved first and last residue. The D gene is left open where the match is weak. Not every row has a clone size; where given, it reads once, few, many or a size class.

d_call: NA
v_call: TRBV5-6
j_call: TRBJ2-5
clone_size: few
cdr3_nt: TGTGCCAGCAGCTTGAAGGATGGAGGAGAGACCCAGTACTTC
cdr3_aa: CASSLKDGGETQYF

d_call: TRBD1
v_call: TRBV29-1
j_call: TRBJ2-1
clone_size: NA
cdr3_nt: TGCAGCGGACAGGGGTCCCACAATGGTCAGTCCTTC
cdr3_aa: CSGQGSHNGQSF

d_call: NA
v_call: TRBV6-5
j_call: TRBJ1-2
clone_size: NA
cdr3_nt: TGTGCCAGCATTTCCGGAGGCCACTATGGCTGCACCTTC
cdr3_aa: CASISGGHYGCTF

d_call: TRBD1
v_call: TRBV20-1
j_call: TRBJ1-1
clone_size: few
cdr3_nt: TGCAGTACTAGAGACTGGACAGGGAGGTCGAACACTGAAGCTTTCTTT
cdr3_aa: CSTRDWTGRSNTEAFF

d_call: TRBD1
v_call: TRBV29-1
j_call: TRBJ1-1
clone_size: NA
cdr3_nt: TGCAGCGTTAACGGGACAGTGAACACTGAAACTTTCTTT
cdr3_aa: CSVNGTVNTETFF

d_call: TRBD1
v_call: TRBV11-1
j_call: TRBJ2-1
clone_size: NA
cdr3_nt: TGTGCCACTAGCTTAGGGGACAGGGTCAATGAGCAGTTCTTC
cdr3_aa: CATSLGDRVNEQFF

d_call: TRBD1
v_call: TRBV7-9
j_call: TRBJ2-4
clone_size: medium-sized
cdr3_nt: TGTGCCAGCAGCTCCTGGGGGACAGGAGCCAGGCCCTTAGCCAAAAACATTCAGTACTTC
cdr3_aa: CASSSWGTGARPLAKNIQYF

d_call: NA
v_call: TRBV12-3/TRBV12-4
j_call: TRBJ2-7
clone_size: NA
cdr3_nt: TGTGCCAGCAGCCCCGGCCTCTACGAGCAGTACTTC
cdr3_aa: CASSPGLYEQYF

d_call: NA
v_call: TRBV11-1
j_call: TRBJ2-3
clone_size: NA
cdr3_nt: TGTGCCAGCAGCCCCGGGGACAAGGATACGCAGTATTTT
cdr3_aa: CASSPGDKDTQYF

d_call: NA
v_call: TRBV5-4
j_call: TRBJ2-2
clone_size: NA
cdr3_nt: TGTGCCGGCAGCCCCGCTAGCGAGAGTGACACCGGGGAGCTGTTTTTT
cdr3_aa: CAGSPASESDTGELFF

d_call: NA
v_call: TRBV12-3/TRBV12-4
j_call: TRBJ1-1
clone_size: NA
cdr3_nt: TGTGTCAGCAGTTTAGCGAACGCTGAAGCTTTCTTT
cdr3_aa: CVSSLANAEAFF

d_call: TRBD1
v_call: TRBV11-2
j_call: TRBJ2-7
clone_size: NA
cdr3_nt: TGTGCCAGCAGCTTGTCAGGGGGCGCCCAACACGAGCAGTACTTC
cdr3_aa: CASSLSGGAQHEQYF

d_call: NA
v_call: TRBV5-6
j_call: TRBJ2-6
clone_size: once
cdr3_nt: TGTGCCAGCAGCTTGGGTATCTCTGGGGCCAACGTCCTGGCTTTC
cdr3_aa: CASSLGISGANVLAF

d_call: NA
v_call: TRBV5-4
j_call: TRBJ2-5
clone_size: many
cdr3_nt: TGTGCCAGCAGCTTCCCCGGTGGGGAAGAGACCCAGTACTTC
cdr3_aa: CASSFPGGEETQYF

d_call: NA
v_call: TRBV12-3/TRBV12-4
j_call: TRBJ2-7
clone_size: once
cdr3_nt: TGTGCCAGCAGTTTTGCCGGCTCGCGCAGGGGCTACGAGCAGTACTTC
cdr3_aa: CASSFAGSRRGYEQYF

d_call: TRBD1
v_call: TRBV11-2
j_call: TRBJ1-5
clone_size: once
cdr3_nt: TGTGATAGCAGCTTAGGCAGGGGGCAACATCAGCCCCAGCATTTT
cdr3_aa: CDSSLGRGQHQPQHF

d_call: NA
v_call: TRBV12-3/TRBV12-4
j_call: TRBJ2-7
clone_size: few
cdr3_nt: TGTGCCAGGAGTTTATGGGCGGACGGAGGTGAGCAGTACTTC
cdr3_aa: CARSLWADGGEQYF

d_call: TRBD2
v_call: TRBV11-2
j_call: TRBJ2-7
clone_size: NA
cdr3_nt: TGTGCCAGCAGCCCATTTGTAGCGGGAGCCTACGAGCAGTACTTC
cdr3_aa: CASSPFVAGAYEQYF

d_call: NA
v_call: TRBV6-1
j_call: TRBJ1-4
clone_size: NA
cdr3_nt: TGTGACAGCAGTGCCCAGGGTCTAAGAGAAAAACCGTTTTTT
cdr3_aa: CDSSAQGLREKPFF

d_call: TRBD1
v_call: TRBV10-3
j_call: TRBJ2-7
clone_size: NA
cdr3_nt: TGTGACATCAGTGATACTACAGGGGCTCCCACCTACGAGCAGTACTTC
cdr3_aa: CDISDTTGAPTYEQYF

d_call: NA
v_call: TRBV11-3
j_call: TRBJ2-3
clone_size: NA
cdr3_nt: TGTGCCAGCAGCTTAGCCGGCTGCACACATACGCAGTATTTT
cdr3_aa: CASSLAGCTHTQYF

d_call: TRBD1
v_call: TRBV5-1
j_call: TRBJ1-1
clone_size: NA
cdr3_nt: TGCGCCAGCAGCGTGACAGGGAAGGGCACTGAAGCTATCTTT
cdr3_aa: CASSVTGKGTEAIF

d_call: TRBD1
v_call: TRBV12-3/TRBV12-4
j_call: TRBJ1-1
clone_size: NA
cdr3_nt: TGTGCCAGCATCCTTTACCGGACAGGGGAAAAAGGTACAGTTTTCTTT
cdr3_aa: CASILYRTGEKGTVFF

d_call: NA
v_call: TRBV6-2/TRBV6-3
j_call: TRBJ2-2
clone_size: many
cdr3_nt: TGTGCCAGCAGTTACCCAAGTACCGGGGAGCTGTTTTTT
cdr3_aa: CASSYPSTGELFF

d_call: TRBD1
v_call: TRBV12-3/TRBV12-4
j_call: TRBJ2-4
clone_size: once
cdr3_nt: TGTGCCGGCAGTTTCGACAGGGTAGCCAAAAAAATTCAGTACTTC
cdr3_aa: CAGSFDRVAKKIQYF

d_call: TRBD2
v_call: TRBV12-3/TRBV12-4
j_call: TRBJ2-7
clone_size: NA
cdr3_nt: TGTGCCAGCATTTTAAGCGGGACGGGATTCTACGAGCAGTACTTC
cdr3_aa: CASILSGTGFYEQYF

d_call: NA
v_call: TRBV20-1
j_call: TRBJ2-1
clone_size: NA
cdr3_nt: TGCAGTGCTAGGACCCCGGTTTTGAACGTCGATGAGCAGTTCTTC
cdr3_aa: CSARTPVLNVDEQFF

d_call: TRBD2
v_call: TRBV5-1
j_call: TRBJ2-5
clone_size: NA
cdr3_nt: TGCGCCAGCAGCTTGGCCGGGTCTAGCGGACAAGAGACCCAGTACTTC
cdr3_aa: CASSLAGSSGQETQYF

d_call: NA
v_call: TRBV6-1
j_call: TRBJ2-1
clone_size: NA
cdr3_nt: TGTGTCAGCAGTGATCTTGGCAAATCCTCCTACAATGTGCAGTTCTTC
cdr3_aa: CVSSDLGKSSYNVQFF

d_call: TRBD2
v_call: TRBV7-3
j_call: TRBJ2-3
clone_size: few
cdr3_nt: TGTTCCAGCAGCCTAAGCGGGAAGAGCACAGATACGCAGTATTTT
cdr3_aa: CSSSLSGKSTDTQYF

d_call: NA
v_call: TRBV11-2
j_call: TRBJ2-1
clone_size: NA
cdr3_nt: TGTGCCAGCAGCCCGGCTCGGCTAGAGCAGTTCTTC
cdr3_aa: CASSPARLEQFF

d_call: TRBD1
v_call: TRBV11-1
j_call: TRBJ2-2
clone_size: NA
cdr3_nt: TGTGACAGCAGGCGGACAGGGGCGGACCCGAACACAGGGGAGCTGTTTTTT
cdr3_aa: CDSRRTGADPNTGELFF

d_call: NA
v_call: TRBV11-2
j_call: TRBJ2-1
clone_size: NA
cdr3_nt: TGTGCCAGCAGCTTAGATTTGGCTGGAGAGTTCTTC
cdr3_aa: CASSLDLAGEFF

d_call: NA
v_call: TRBV20-1
j_call: TRBJ2-7
clone_size: once
cdr3_nt: TGCAGTGCTGACAGGTGCTACGAGCAGTACTTC
cdr3_aa: CSADRCYEQYF

d_call: NA
v_call: TRBV11-2
j_call: TRBJ2-3
clone_size: NA
cdr3_nt: TGTGCCAGCAGCTTGGACGGTCGAGAGGACACAGATACGCAGTATTTT
cdr3_aa: CASSLDGREDTDTQYF

d_call: NA
v_call: TRBV4-1
j_call: TRBJ2-3
clone_size: NA
cdr3_nt: TGCGGCAGCAGCCAATACGACACCCCGGGACCAACCACAGATACGCAGTATTTT
cdr3_aa: CGSSQYDTPGPTTDTQYF

d_call: NA
v_call: TRBV6-6
j_call: TRBJ1-5
clone_size: few
cdr3_nt: TGTGCCAGCAGTTTCAGACAGAACAATCAGCCCCAGCATTTT
cdr3_aa: CASSFRQNNQPQHF

d_call: NA
v_call: TRBV20-1
j_call: TRBJ1-6
clone_size: NA
cdr3_nt: TGCAGTACCAGCCCGTCCATCGCCTATAATTCACCCCTCAACTTT
cdr3_aa: CSTSPSIAYNSPLNF

d_call: NA
v_call: TRBV11-2
j_call: TRBJ2-1
clone_size: NA
cdr3_nt: TGTGCAAGCAGCACCACTAGCAGGAGGCCCCGATCTACTTATGAGCAGTTCTTC
cdr3_aa: CASSTTSRRPRSTYEQFF

d_call: TRBD1
v_call: TRBV19
j_call: TRBJ1-2
clone_size: few
cdr3_nt: TGTGCCAGTAGTATAGAGACAGGGTATGGTTACACCTTC
cdr3_aa: CASSIETGYGYTF

d_call: NA
v_call: TRBV29-1
j_call: TRBJ2-1
clone_size: NA
cdr3_nt: TGCAGCGTCTCTACTAGCACGCCCGGCTACTACGATGAGCAGTTCTTC
cdr3_aa: CSVSTSTPGYYDEQFF

d_call: TRBD1
v_call: TRBV29-1
j_call: TRBJ2-5
clone_size: few
cdr3_nt: TGCATCGTTGGGGACAGGGGGCTGAAGACCCAGCACTTC
cdr3_aa: CIVGDRGLKTQHF

d_call: NA
v_call: TRBV5-5
j_call: TRBJ1-1
clone_size: once
cdr3_nt: TGTGCCAGCAGGCTCCATCGGGGAACGAACTCTGAAGCTTTCTTT
cdr3_aa: CASRLHRGTNSEAFF